This TCR beta chain was obtained from a study of CD8+CD57+ T cells in acquired aplastic anemia. Profiling of TCR beta VDJ combinations and CDR3 sequences used genomic DNA as template. TCRdb itself ran the reads through MiXCR, one entry per CDR3 protein. There are roughly 500,000 distinct CDR3 sequences in the sample; about a third occur only once, and 0.82% lies in the top ten. Only a few counts were recorded for this clonotype. Trimming took off 5 bases at V and 4 bases at J, with 11 bases between the two ends. Germline V gene lookup returns CDR1 SGHTA and CDR2 FQGNSA. This CDR3 comprises 14 residues. Sequencing was done on patients that had shown CD8+CD57+ cell expansion by flow cytometry.

Input material: sorted CD4+, CD8+, or CD8+CD57+ T cells (not recorded which) from PBMCs. This receptor was taken from a human donor with aplastic anemia. This chain connects TRBV7-2 to TRBJ1-4; possible D gene TRBD1, 6 bases. CDR3 protein: CASSLGGINEKLFF. For the CDR3, the DNA is TGTGCCAGCAGCCTAGGGGGGATTAATGAAAAACTGTTTTTT.